The 21 T cell receptor beta chains reported below all come from one sample, sequenced in a study of OX40 agonist ivuxolimab in advanced cancers. Produced via immunoSEQ multiplex PCR; TCRdb's table is partial and in-frame only. The profile shows roughly 80,000 clones, about 92% of them singletons. Sequenced here: CD4+ or CD8+ T cells sorted from blood, sampled in a trial of the OX40 agonist ivuxolimab. These receptor sequences come from an adult with an advanced solid tumor such as melanoma, head and neck, liver or kidney cancer.

The genes are TRBV10-3 and TRBJ2-7, with D hard to call. V was shortened by 2 bases and J by 6 bases, with 11 bases between the two germline ends. From germline, CDR1 is ENHRY and CDR2 SYGVKD. The length of the CDR3 is 13 residues. The CDR3 DNA reads as TGTGCCATCAGTGAGCTGGGTTCCGGCGAGCAGTACTTC. Amino acids: CAISELGSGEQYF.

The V gene is TRBV27, the J gene TRBJ2-2; 7 bases are shared with TRBD1. Germline CDR1 MNHEY, CDR2 SMNVEV (reference sequence). Trimming took 5 bases from V and 5 from J; bases not matched to a gene: 5. This CDR3 is built from 14 residues. The CDR3 loop is CASSASGGTGELFF. CDR3 DNA: TGTGCCAGCAGTGCCTCAGGGGGTACCGGGGAGCTGTTTTTT.

The J gene is TRBJ2-1, the V gene TRBV6-5, with 7 bases fitting TRBD2. The CDR3 runs 16 residues. Losses at the gene ends were 0 bases for V and 2 bases for J; bases not matched to a gene: 4. The germline CDR1 and CDR2 sequences are MNHEY and SVGAGI. The CDR3 DNA reads as TGTGCCAGCAGTTACTCGTGGCTAGCGGCCTACAATGAGCAGTTCTTC. The encoded protein is CASSYSWLAAYNEQFF.

The V call is TRBV7-9, the J call TRBJ2-7; 8 bases align to TRBD1. The V segment lost 5 bases and the J segment 2 bases; nucleotides outside the gene matches: 8. CDR1 and CDR2 (germline): SEHNR, FQNEAQ (reference sequence). The CDR3 length is 15 residues. The CDR3 reads CASSERDRLPYEQYF. The DNA for the CDR3 is TGTGCCAGCAGCGAACGGGACAGGTTGCCCTACGAGCAGTACTTC.

The V call is TRBV4-1, the J call TRBJ2-3; TRBD1 is a possible D gene (5 bases). V dropped 4 bases and J dropped 3 bases, with 11 bases sitting between them. The CDR3 spans 14 residues. Germline V gene lookup returns CDR1 MGHRA and CDR2 YSYEKL. Written as DNA, the CDR3 is TGCGCCAGCAGCCCAGGGATTCCGACAGATACGCAGTATTTT. Translation: CASSPGIPTDTQYF.

The chain combines TRBV6-6 with TRBJ2-7; the match to TRBD1 covers 11 bases. Germline trimming cut 7 bases from V and 1 base from J; bases unmatched to any gene: 6. CDR1 and CDR2 (germline): MNHNY, SVGAGI (reference sequence). The CDR3 has 15 amino acids. The CDR3 spells CASIQGQGASYEQYF. CDR3 nucleotides: TGTGCCAGCATCCAAGGACAGGGGGCATCCTACGAGCAGTACTTC.

The chain combines TRBV27 with TRBJ1-5; D unresolved. The CDR3 has 17 residues. Per germline, CDR1 MNHEY and CDR2 SMNVEV (reference sequence). V lost 5 bases and J lost 4, with 21 bases in between. The CDR3, as DNA: TGTGCCAGCAGTCCTTCGCCGGCCAGGCTAGGGAATCAGCCCCAGCATTTT. As protein: CASSPSPARLGNQPQHF.

V gene TRBV5-6 combines with J gene TRBJ1-3; possible D gene TRBD1, 5 bases. Germline CDR1 is SGHDT and CDR2 is YYEEEE. Trimming cost V 0 bases and J 12 bases, with 16 bases left between them. CDR3 length: 14 residues. CDR3 loop: CASSLGQQPRSIYF. CDR3 bases: TGTGCCAGCAGCTTGGGACAGCAGCCTCGTAGCATATATTTT.

The V and J genes are TRBV7-9 and TRBJ1-1; weak D call: TRBD1 (6 bases). CDR3 size: 13 residues. V lost 3 bases to trimming and J lost 6 bases, with 11 bases between them. Germline loops: CDR1 SEHNR, CDR2 FQNEAQ (reference sequence). CDR3 coding DNA: TGTGCCAGCAGCTTTACTGGACAGTCTGAAGCTTTCTTT. Translating it yields CASSFTGQSEAFF.

The chain uses TRBV4-1 and TRBJ1-2; D may be TRBD1 (5 bases). This CDR3 has 15 residues. Germline-derived CDR1 and CDR2 are MGHRA and YSYEKL. Trimming cost V 2 bases and J 0 bases, with 10 bases left between them. CDR3 DNA sequence: TGCGCCAGCAGCCAAAGGGACGGATCTAACTATGGCTACACCTTC. It translates to CASSQRDGSNYGYTF.

V usage is TRBV19 and J usage is TRBJ2-1; the D is unclear. This CDR3 has 11 residues. Germline V CDR1 and CDR2: LNHDA, SQIVND (reference sequence). Trimming took 3 bases from V and 10 from J, leaving 7 bases between them. CDR3 sequence: CASSMGPEQFF. CDR3 DNA: TGTGCCAGTAGTATGGGTCCCGAGCAGTTCTTC. Filled out from reference TRBV19 and TRBJ2-1, the complete variable domain reads DGGITQSPKYLFRKEGQNVTLSCEQNLNHDAMYWYRQDPGQGLRLIYYSQIVNDFQKGDIAEGYSVSREKKESFPLTVTSAQKNPTAFYLCASSMGPEQFFGPGTRLTVL.

The chain employs TRBV7-2 and TRBJ1-1; the D is unclear. There are 13 residues in the CDR3. Trimming pared 5 bases from V and 7 bases from J, leaving 14 bases between. The germline CDR1 and CDR2 sequences are SGHTA and FQGNSA. The CDR3 here is CASSRGYLIEAFF. CDR3 DNA sequence: TGTGCCAGCAGCCGCGGATATCTTATTGAAGCTTTCTTT. Supplemented by reference TRBV7-2 and TRBJ1-1, the full variable domain reads GAGVSQSPSNKVTEKGKDVELRCDPISGHTALYWYRQSLGQGLEFLIYFQGNSAPDKSGLPSDRFSAERTGGSVSTLTIQRTQQEDSAVYLCASSRGYLIEAFFGQGTRLTVV.

The chain recombines TRBV4-1 with TRBJ1-4; TRBD1 agrees at 12 bases. The J segment lost 7 bases and the V segment lost 1 base, leaving 7 bases of the junction unmatched. The CDR3 runs to 17 residues. Germline V gene data show CDR1 as MGHRA and CDR2 as YSYEKL. The CDR3 spells CASSQGDRGLFAEKLFF. CDR3 in DNA: TGCGCCAGCAGCCAAGGGGACAGGGGGCTGTTTGCTGAAAAACTGTTTTTT.

J is TRBJ2-2 and V is TRBV5-8, with 11 nucleotides matching TRBD2. CDR1 and CDR2 (germline): SGHTS, YDEGEE. V was pared by 7 bases and J by 7 bases, with 12 bases of the junction left unmatched. The CDR3 runs to 16 residues. DNA for the CDR3: TGTGCCAGCTCGCGTCTGGCTAGCGGGGGGCACGGGGAGCTGTTTTTT. Translating gives CASSRLASGGHGELFF. Drawing the rest from reference TRBV5-8 and TRBJ2-2, the complete variable domain is EAGVTQSPTHLIKTRGQQATLRCSPISGHTSVYWYQQALGLGLQFLLWYDEGEERNRGNFPPRFSGRQFPNYSSELNVNALELEDSALYLCASSRLASGGHGELFFGEGSRLTVL.

The chain links TRBV4-2 to TRBJ1-3, with D perhaps TRBD1 (6 bases). Trimming took off 3 bases at V and 0 bases at J, with 21 bases between the two ends. The CDR3 is made up of 19 amino acids. From germline, CDR1 is LGHNA and CDR2 YNFKEQ. The CDR3 loop is CASSQAPQGTYLSGNTIYF. CDR3 bases: TGTGCCAGCAGCCAGGCTCCTCAGGGGACGTACCTCTCTGGAAACACCATATATTTT.

A single count supports this clone. Distinct nucleotide sequences in the sample also encode this CDR3. The chain joins TRBV6-5 to TRBJ1-1, with D tentatively TRBD1 (5 bases). Deletions cut 2 bases from V and 1 base from J, with 11 bases between. In germline, CDR1 is MNHEY, CDR2 SVGAGI. CDR3 size: 15 residues. The CDR3: CASSYARGGNTEAFF. The CDR3 bases are TGTGCCAGCAGTTACGCGAGGGGTGGGAACACTGAAGCTTTCTTT.

V usage is TRBV11-2 and J usage is TRBJ2-7, with D possibly called TRBD1 or TRBD2 (5 bases each). Germline-derived CDR1 and CDR2 are SGHAT and FQNNGV. V lost 8 bases and J lost 2, with 13 bases in between. The CDR3 is 13 residues long. The CDR3 here is CASRERQTYEQYF. As DNA, the CDR3 is TGTGCCAGCCGGGAAAGACAGACCTACGAGCAGTACTTC.

This chain joins TRBV6-6 and TRBJ1-2, with a weak D call TRBD1 (6 bases). CDR1 and CDR2 (germline): MNHNY, SVGAGI (reference sequence). V was pared by 2 bases and J by 8 bases, with 15 bases between. The CDR3 consists of 14 residues. CDR3: CASSYPAGAEGYTF. CDR3 sequence (DNA): TGTGCCAGCAGTTACCCTGCAGGGGCGGAGGGCTACACCTTC.

The chain combines TRBV4-1 with TRBJ2-3; 7 bases agree with TRBD2. The CDR3 loop spans 17 amino acids. V was clipped by 0 bases and J by 2 bases; unmatched bases: 8. Germline V gives CDR1 MGHRA, CDR2 YSYEKL. The CDR3 protein is CASSQDQAGSTTDTQYF. Written as DNA, the CDR3 is TGCGCCAGCAGCCAAGACCAAGCGGGATCTACCACAGATACGCAGTATTTT.

The gene calls are TRBV7-6 and TRBJ1-1; tentative D call: TRBD1 (6 bases). This CDR3 region has 13 residues. The germline CDR1 and CDR2 sequences are SGHVS and FNYEAQ. Trimming took off 3 bases at V and 4 bases at J, with 9 bases between the two ends. CDR3 sequence: CASSFQGRTEAFF. The CDR3 nucleotides read TGTGCCAGCAGCTTCCAGGGGCGCACTGAAGCTTTCTTT.

The sample holds one count of this clone. The chain joins TRBV28 to TRBJ1-1; no clear D gene. Germline V gene data show CDR1 as MDHEN and CDR2 as SYDVKM. The V end was cut by 4 bases, the J end by 1 base, with 10 bases between. CDR3 length: 14 amino acids. CDR3 protein: CASSWGTPNTEAFF. The CDR3 DNA reads as TGTGCCAGCAGTTGGGGAACACCGAACACTGAAGCTTTCTTT. The variable domain in full, completed from reference TRBV28 and TRBJ1-1, reads DVKVTQSSRYLVKRTGEKVFLECVQDMDHENMFWYRQDPGLGLRLIYFSYDVKMKEKGDIPEGYSVSREKKERFSLILESASTNQTSMYLCASSWGTPNTEAFFGQGTRLTVV.